The 23 T cell receptor beta chains presented below share a single source sample, sequenced in a study of Ad26.COV2.S vaccination and SARS-CoV-2 variants. The data were produced by immunoSEQ multiplex PCR, yet TCRdb's version contains in-frame clones alone and is incomplete. The sample holds more than 300,000 clones, about 88% seen once. Treatment specified: roughly 20 received Ad26.COV2.S at low or high dose, single or two shots; five or six received placebo; per-sample allocation not given. Day 63 after the first injection of vaccine or placebo was the sampling time. The sample consisted of peripheral blood, taken in a trial of Ad26.COV2.S vaccine versus placebo. The receptors derive from a person between 18 and 65 years old who received the Ad26.COV2.S COVID-19 vaccine or a placebo.

J is TRBJ1-4 and V is TRBV7-9; D is unresolved. Trimming removed 10 bases at V and 4 bases at J, with 10 bases between. Germline loops: CDR1 SEHNR, CDR2 FQNEAQ (reference sequence). This CDR3 has 12 amino acids. DNA for the CDR3: TGTGCCACCGGTGTACTTAATGAAAAACTGTTTTTT. Translated, it gives CATGVLNEKLFF.

The chain recombines TRBV27 with TRBJ1-2; D possibly corresponds to TRBD1 (6 bases). Germline V lookup: CDR1 MNHEY, CDR2 SMNVEV (reference sequence). Trimming stripped 3 bases from V and 8 bases from J, with 13 bases between. There are 13 residues in the CDR3. This chain's CDR3 is CASSFRQGNGYTF. CDR3 sequence (DNA): TGTGCCAGCAGTTTTCGGCAGGGGAACGGCTACACCTTC.

This clone was counted once. The rearrangement uses TRBV9 and TRBJ2-7; 9 bases line up with TRBD1. V gave up 7 bases and J gave up 3 bases; unmatched junction bases: 11. Germline V CDR1 and CDR2: SGDLS, YYNGEE. This CDR3 region has 15 residues. Written as DNA, the CDR3 is TGTGCCAGCGCCTCAGCGACAGGGGGGGGCTACGAGCAGTACTTC. It specifies CASASATGGGYEQYF.

The chain links TRBV3-1 (or the pseudogene TRBV3-2) to TRBJ2-3; 8 nucleotides agree with TRBD2. J was trimmed by 7 bases and V by 7 bases; bases with no gene match: 13. CDR1 is LGHDT and CDR2 is YNNKEL in the germline V gene (reference sequence). This CDR3 is 15 amino acids long. The chain's CDR3 is CASTSGLAGEYTQYF. CDR3 in DNA: TGTGCCAGCACCTCAGGACTAGCTGGGGAATATACGCAGTATTTT.

The rearrangement links TRBV11-3 to TRBJ2-5; tentatively, D is TRBD1 (6 bases). V gave up 0 bases and J gave up 3 bases, with 8 bases separating them. The CDR3 contains 14 residues. Germline V gene sequence: CDR1 SGHNT, CDR2 YENEEA. The CDR3, as DNA: TGTGCCAGCAGCTTAGATCCAGGGGAAGAGACCCAGTACTTC. It is translated as CASSLDPGEETQYF.

This chain uses TRBV7-8 with TRBJ2-1, with D unclear. This CDR3 spans 12 amino acids. Per germline, CDR1 SGHVS and CDR2 FQNEAQ. Trimming removed 5 bases from V and 11 bases from J, with 13 bases in between. CDR3 nucleotide sequence: TGTGCCAGCAGCCTTGAGAGGTACCAGCAGTTCTTC. Its translation is CASSLERYQQFF.

The genes are TRBV4-3 and TRBJ2-2, with TRBD2 identical over 10 bases. With V trimmed by 0 bases and J by 6 bases, 1 base remained unmatched. CDR1 is LGHNA, CDR2 YSLEER, per germline. The CDR3 spans 15 residues. DNA for the CDR3: TGCGCCAGCAGCCAAGAAACTAGCGGGGCCGGGGAGCTGTTTTTT. This translates into CASSQETSGAGELFF.

V and J are TRBV7-3 and TRBJ2-3, with a tentative D call TRBD2 (6 bases). The V end lost 1 base, the J end lost 2 bases, and 19 bases lay between the germline ends. Germline CDR1 reads SGHTA; CDR2 reads FQGTGA. The CDR3 extends over 18 amino acids. The CDR3 sequence: CASSLKGSGESHTDTQYF. The CDR3 bases are TGTGCCAGCAGCTTAAAGGGGTCGGGGGAGAGTCACACAGATACGCAGTATTTT.

The rearrangement links TRBV6-5 to TRBJ2-1, with 7 bases identical to TRBD2. Germline V CDR1 and CDR2: MNHEY, SVGAGI. This CDR3 region has 16 residues. Unmatched junction bases numbered 5, after V lost 0 bases and J lost 3 bases. CDR3 bases: TGTGCCAGCAGTTACTCGGGGAGGGACTACTACAATGAGCAGTTCTTC. This translates into CASSYSGRDYYNEQFF.

The chain links TRBV7-3 to TRBJ2-7; D is uncertain. CDR3 length: 14 amino acids. CDR1 SGHTA and CDR2 FQGTGA come from the germline V gene. The germline V and J ends were trimmed by 1 base and 2 bases, with 9 bases remaining between them. The CDR3 bases are TGTGCCAGCAGCTTAAACTGGACCCCCTACGAGCAGTACTTC. Encoded protein: CASSLNWTPYEQYF.

This chain uses TRBV6-2 or TRBV6-3 with TRBJ2-1; 9 bases line up with TRBD2. CDR1 is MNHEY, CDR2 SVGEGT, per germline. The V gene end was trimmed by 4 bases and the J gene end by 4 bases; junction bases not matched to a gene: 8. This CDR3 comprises 16 residues. The DNA for the CDR3 is TGTGCCAGCAGTTCCGGGACTAGCTTGGCTTACAATGAGCAGTTCTTC. Its protein is CASSSGTSLAYNEQFF.

J is TRBJ2-1 and V is TRBV11-2; TRBD2 agrees at 11 bases. V shed 3 bases and J 8 bases; nucleotides not matched to a gene: 6. Germline lookup yields CDR1 SGHAT and CDR2 FQNNGV. CDR3 length equals 15 residues. Here the CDR3 reads CASSLTSGKHDEQFF. Here the CDR3 DNA reads TGTGCCAGCAGCTTGACTAGCGGGAAACACGATGAGCAGTTCTTC.

The gene calls are TRBV7-8 and TRBJ1-4; 7 nucleotides agree with TRBD1. CDR3 length: 13 residues. Germline CDR1 reads SGHVS; CDR2 reads FQNEAQ. After removal of 1 base from V and 10 bases from J, the junction contained 3 bases not matched to a gene. The CDR3 protein is CASSLDRGGKLFF. The DNA for the CDR3 is TGTGCCAGCAGCTTAGACAGGGGCGGAAAACTGTTTTTT.

V is TRBV11-2 and J is TRBJ2-1; D unresolved. Germline V gene sequence: CDR1 SGHAT, CDR2 FQNNGV. The germline V and J ends were trimmed by 3 bases and 9 bases, with 9 bases remaining between them. This CDR3 is 12 amino acids long. CDR3 in DNA: TGTGCCAGCAGCTTGACTCGTCCTGAGCAGTTCTTC. It is translated as CASSLTRPEQFF.

The chain has TRBV27 and TRBJ1-4, with TRBD1 matching over 8 bases. V lost 5 bases, J lost 0 bases, and 5 bases stayed unmatched. The CDR3 runs 16 residues. Germline V gives CDR1 MNHEY, CDR2 SMNVEV (reference sequence). In DNA, the CDR3 is TGTGCCAGCAGTCTGGGACAGGTGACAACTAATGAAAAACTGTTTTTT. This codes for CASSLGQVTTNEKLFF.

This clone was counted a few times. This chain joins TRBV7-3 and TRBJ1-6; no clear D. Germline V lookup: CDR1 SGHTA, CDR2 FQGTGA. Trimming took off 0 bases at V and 8 bases at J, with 8 bases between the two ends. The CDR3 runs 14 residues. The CDR3 is CASSLTQSDSPLHF. The CDR3 DNA reads TGTGCCAGCAGCTTAACCCAGAGTGATTCACCCCTCCACTTT.

The V call is TRBV9, the J call TRBJ1-3; no firm D call. Trimming took off 5 bases at V and 3 bases at J, with 12 bases between the two ends. This CDR3 contains 14 residues. CDR1 and CDR2 (germline): SGDLS, YYNGEE. The CDR3: CASSGPRGGNTIYF. In nucleotides, the CDR3 is TGTGCCAGCAGTGGACCCCGGGGTGGAAACACCATATATTTT.

The chain employs TRBV29-1 and TRBJ2-3; D unclear. Germline V CDR1 and CDR2: SQVTM, ANQGSEA. The CDR3 runs to 11 residues. V was shortened by 4 bases and J by 6 bases, with 8 bases between the two germline ends. Here the CDR3 reads CSVGMGDTQYF. CDR3 coding DNA: TGCAGCGTTGGAATGGGGGATACGCAGTATTTT.

J is TRBJ1-2 and V is TRBV9, with 7 bases aligning to TRBD1. Germline CDR1 is SGDLS and CDR2 is YYNGEE. This CDR3 is 14 amino acids long. The ends lost 2 bases at V and 7 bases at J; junction bases unmatched: 8. The CDR3 region is CASSVSGQEFGYTF. The CDR3 region has the DNA TGTGCCAGCAGCGTTTCTGGACAGGAGTTTGGCTACACCTTC.

This chain uses TRBV30 with TRBJ1-1; D uncertain. The CDR3 length is 12 residues. Germline-derived CDR1 and CDR2 are GTSNPN and SVGIG (reference sequence). The V gene lost 4 bases and the J gene lost 8 bases, with 14 bases spanning the gap. The CDR3 DNA reads TGTGCCTGGAACGTAGTGGGTCGAGAAGCTTTCTTT. It specifies CAWNVVGREAFF.

The chain combines TRBV2 with TRBJ2-2; 8 bases are a match to TRBD1. The CDR3 runs 14 residues. Per germline, CDR1 SNHLY and CDR2 FYNNEI. J gave up 5 bases and V 5 bases, and 4 bases lay outside the gene matches. The DNA for the CDR3 is TGTGCCAGCAGTTTTAGACAGGGGACCGGGGAGCTGTTTTTT. It yields the protein CASSFRQGTGELFF.

The rearrangement uses TRBV4-3 and TRBJ2-3, with 7 bases fitting TRBD1. The germline V gene has CDR1 LGHNA and CDR2 YSLEER. V trimming: 6 bases; J trimming: 6 bases; junction bases outside the gene matches: 0. This CDR3 is built from 11 residues. The CDR3 DNA reads as TGCGCCAGCAGGACAGGGGATACGCAGTATTTT. Its protein is CASRTGDTQYF.

The gene calls are TRBV5-1 and TRBJ1-6; TRBD1 aligns across 7 bases. Germline lookup yields CDR1 SGHRS and CDR2 YFSETQ. Trimming cost V 4 bases and J 4 bases; bases outside gene matches: 8. The CDR3 is made up of 16 amino acids. The CDR3 reads CASSGTGALYNSPLHF. In DNA form, the CDR3 reads TGCGCCAGCAGCGGCACAGGGGCACTTTATAATTCACCCCTCCACTTT.